The 11 T cell receptor beta chains presented below share a single source sample, sequenced in a study of blood T cells in healthy people across ages. Through a sample-barcoded 5' primer and a J-beta primer mix, a second PCR was run for roughly 6 to 11 cycles. MiXCR, run by TCRdb on the 5' RACE reads, gives a single entry per CDR3 protein. The data hold approximately 810,000 distinct CDR3 sequences, with under 30% observed a single time. The specimen sequenced was blood. The receptors stem from an elderly woman in good health.

This clonotype has at least ten counts. The chain couples TRBV14 to TRBJ2-3; no definite D call. The CDR3 contains 18 residues. Germline-derived CDR1 and CDR2 are SGHDN and FVKESK. Deletions cut 0 bases from V and 2 bases from J, with 18 bases between. The CDR3 coding sequence is TGTGCCAGCAGCCAAGATCACGGCGGCATCTACTCCACAGATACGCAGTATTTT. It specifies CASSQDHGGIYSTDTQYF.

This clonotype was counted between two and nine times. The chain is built from TRBV27 and TRBJ1-2; D not resolved. Between the trimmed V and J ends, which lost 1 base and 8 bases, there was a span of 17 bases. The CDR3 contains 15 residues. Germline V gene sequence: CDR1 MNHEY, CDR2 SMNVEV (reference sequence). This chain's CDR3 is CASSLFKDSLDGYTF. DNA for the CDR3: TGTGCCAGCAGTTTATTTAAGGATTCATTGGACGGCTACACCTTC.

This clonotype was recorded many times. The chain carries TRBV5-1 and TRBJ2-5; D perhaps matches TRBD2 (5 bases). The germline gives CDR1 SGHRS, CDR2 YFSETQ. The CDR3 is made up of 14 amino acids. The germline V and J ends were trimmed by 2 bases and 0 bases, with 8 bases remaining between them. Written as DNA, the CDR3 is TGCGCCAGCAGCTTCGCGGGTTACCAAGAGACCCAGTACTTC. Amino acids: CASSFAGYQETQYF.

In its sample, this clonotype was seen many times. The chain couples TRBV7-2 to TRBJ2-1; 7 nucleotides match TRBD1. V gave up 1 base and J gave up 3 bases; unmatched junction bases: 3. CDR3 length: 15 amino acids. Germline lookup yields CDR1 SGHTA and CDR2 FQGNSA. CDR3 in DNA: TGTGCCAGCAGCTTAGGGGACAGCCGCTACAATGAGCAGTTCTTC. Protein product: CASSLGDSRYNEQFF.

This clonotype was counted ten times or more. The chain joins TRBV7-2 to TRBJ2-3, with D uncertain. Deletions cut 5 bases from V and 1 base from J, with 7 bases between. Germline lookup yields CDR1 SGHTA and CDR2 FQGNSA. The CDR3 consists of 13 residues. CDR3 region: CASSAGRTDTQYF. Written as DNA, the CDR3 is TGTGCCAGCAGCGCCGGCCGCACAGATACGCAGTATTTT.

As to this clonotype: A junction boundary mismatches the germline segment, possibly from a read error. The chain has TRBV9 and TRBJ2-2, with D possibly being TRBD1 or TRBD2 (5 bases each). In germline, CDR1 is SGDLS, CDR2 YYNGEE. The CDR3 totals 13 residues. As DNA, the CDR3 is TGTGCCAGCAGCGAGGGACCATCCGGGGAGCGGTTTTTT. Residues: CASSEGPSGERFF.

Many counts were recorded for this clonotype. The chain has TRBV20-1 and TRBJ2-1; TRBD1 matches at 8 bases. The CDR3 has 15 amino acids. V gave up 6 bases and J gave up 2 bases; unmatched junction bases: 9. Germline CDR1 is DFQATT and CDR2 is SNEGSKA (reference sequence). CDR3 sequence (DNA): TGCAGTGCCTTACGACAGGGGATTACCTACAATGAGCAGTTCTTC. This sequence encodes CSALRQGITYNEQFF.

Worth noting for this clonotype: This may arise from a read error, as a much more abundant clone is one base away. The chain joins TRBV12-3 or TRBV12-4 to TRBJ2-3; the D gene is possibly TRBD1 (5 bases). V was cut by 6 bases and J by 2 bases, with 24 bases left in between. The CDR3 extends over 18 amino acids. Here the CDR3 DNA reads TGTGCCAGCAGGTTTAGAATTTTGCGCGACAGAGACACAGATACGCAGTATTTT. Translating gives CASRFRILRDRDTDTQYF.

Remarks on this clonotype: Possible read error: a much larger clone is one base away. This chain connects TRBV12-3 or TRBV12-4 to TRBJ2-5; no clear D. This CDR3 is built from 10 residues. The germline V and J ends were trimmed by 8 bases and 11 bases, with 12 bases remaining between them. The CDR3 loop reads CASQTNEQYF. The CDR3 nucleotides read TGTGCCAGCCAAACCAATGAGCAGTACTTC.

The chain has TRBV12-3 or TRBV12-4 and TRBJ2-7; 11 bases are shared with TRBD1. The DNA end is a closer match to TRBJ2-5, so the J assignment may be wrong. This CDR3 is 14 amino acids long. The CDR3 region has the DNA TGTGCCAGCAGTTGGAGGACAGGGGGCGAGACCCAGTACTTC. Encoded protein: CASSWRTGGETQYF.

This clonotype was recorded at least ten times. For the CDR3, the DNA is TGCAGTGCTACCCTTCAGCGGGTCTACAATGAGCAGTTCTTC. It yields the protein CSATLQRVYNEQFF. The chain has TRBV20-1 and TRBJ2-1, with D perhaps TRBD2 (6 bases). The CDR3 contains 14 residues. Germline loops: CDR1 DFQATT, CDR2 SNEGSKA (reference sequence). Trimming shortened V by 4 bases and J by 3 bases, and 13 bases separated the two germline ends.